The next 22 T cell receptor beta chains were all read from a single sample in a study of blood T cell repertoires in COVID-19. The protocol was immunoSEQ multiplex PCR, while the TCRdb copy is restricted to in-frame clones and leaves out a portion. The repertoire consists of some 260,000 clones, with over 65% occurring once and the leading ten covering 2.5% to 4%. Material for sequencing was peripheral blood. Source of these receptors: a woman older than 75 with acute or convalescent COVID-19.

V gene TRBV18 combines with J gene TRBJ2-5; unclear D gene. V was clipped by 1 base and J by 5 bases, with 11 bases between them. There are 14 residues in the CDR3. CDR1 and CDR2 (germline): KGHSH, LQKENI. The CDR3 spells CASSPQELGETQYF. In nucleotides, the CDR3 is TGTGCCAGCTCACCACAAGAACTCGGGGAGACCCAGTACTTC.

The rearrangement links TRBV2 to TRBJ2-3; D unresolved. The length of the CDR3 is 11 residues. The V end was cut by 8 bases, the J end by 3 bases, with 6 bases between. CDR1 SNHLY and CDR2 FYNNEI come from the germline V gene. CDR3 sequence (DNA): TGTGCCAGCTCAGTGACAGATACGCAGTATTTT. It yields the protein CASSVTDTQYF.

The chain recombines TRBV19 with TRBJ2-5; 10 bases fit TRBD1. Germline V gene sequence: CDR1 LNHDA, CDR2 SQIVND (reference sequence). Germline trimming cut 5 bases from V and 5 bases from J; bases unmatched to any gene: 8. The CDR3 has 15 amino acids. In nucleotides, the CDR3 is TGTGCCAGTAGTCAAGACAGGGGGCCGGGGGAGACCCAGTACTTC. Encoded protein: CASSQDRGPGETQYF.

The chain carries TRBV6-5 and TRBJ2-3; 7 bases are a match to TRBD2. With 0 bases clipped from V and 0 bases from J, the junction kept 3 bases outside the gene matches. The CDR3 consists of 16 residues. The germline V gene has CDR1 MNHEY and CDR2 SVGAGI. CDR3 region: CASSYSFSGSTDTQYF. For the CDR3, the DNA is TGTGCCAGCAGTTACTCGTTTAGCGGGAGCACAGATACGCAGTATTTT.

The V call is TRBV5-1, the J call TRBJ1-5; D possibly corresponds to TRBD1 (6 bases). The CDR3 length is 15 residues. The V gene's germline CDR1 is SGHRS and CDR2 YFSETQ. V was trimmed by 0 bases and J by 7 bases, leaving 14 bases between them. The CDR3 DNA follows: TGCGCCAGCAGCTTGGCCCAGGGGTATGGACAGCCCCAGCATTTT. Residues: CASSLAQGYGQPQHF.

The rearrangement joins TRBV6-2 or TRBV6-3 to TRBJ2-2; 9 nucleotides match TRBD1. Germline CDR1 and CDR2: MNHEY and SVGEGT. The CDR3 runs to 18 residues. V shed 1 base and J 1 base; nucleotides not matched to a gene: 7. CDR3 nucleotides: TGTGCCAGCAGTTACTTTGATCCGGGACAGGGGAACACCGGGGAGCTGTTTTTT. This encodes CASSYFDPGQGNTGELFF.

The DNA for the CDR3 is TGTGCCACCCTGGAGGGCGCGGCGGCAAACATTCAGTACTTC. Residues: CATLEGAAANIQYF. The rearrangement joins TRBV6-5 to TRBJ2-4, with a tentative D call TRBD2 (6 bases). The CDR3 consists of 14 residues. From germline, CDR1 is MNHEY and CDR2 SVGAGI. V was cut by 10 bases and J by 6 bases, with 19 bases left in between.

The CDR3 here is CACSHSPDRRSYEQYF. The CDR3 DNA follows: TGTGCCTGCTCCCATAGCCCCGACAGACGCTCCTACGAGCAGTACTTC. The chain uses TRBV21-1 and TRBJ2-7; the table's D call, TRBD1, was not checked against the DNA. TRBV21-1 corresponds to a pseudogene. This CDR3 contains 16 residues.

The V and J genes are TRBV10-2 and TRBJ2-1; 13 bases agree with TRBD2. The CDR3 contains 15 residues. The germline gives CDR1 WSHSY, CDR2 SAAADI. V lost 7 bases to trimming and J lost 10 bases; unmatched junction nucleotides: 10. For the CDR3, the DNA is TGCGCCAGCAAAAGGGGACTAGCGGGGAGCGGGGAGCAGTTCTTC. This codes for CASKRGLAGSGEQFF.

The chain uses TRBV5-5 and TRBJ1-2, with 7 positions matching TRBD1. The CDR3 is 15 amino acids. Germline V gives CDR1 SGHKS, CDR2 YYEKEE (reference sequence). The V gene end was trimmed by 2 bases and the J gene end by 6 bases; junction bases not matched to a gene: 10. The CDR3: CASSFTFDRVDGYTF. DNA of the CDR3: TGTGCCAGCAGCTTCACGTTCGACAGGGTAGATGGCTACACCTTC.

The chain recombines TRBV15 with TRBJ1-3; 10 bases agree with TRBD1. Germline-derived CDR1 and CDR2 are LNHNV and YYDKDF (reference sequence). J gave up 2 bases and V 3 bases, and 7 bases lay outside the gene matches. The CDR3 spans 17 residues. CDR3 nucleotide sequence: TGTGCCACCAGCAGTAGATTGACAGGGGGCACTGGAAACACCATATATTTT. Amino acid sequence: CATSSRLTGGTGNTIYF.

V and J are TRBV6-5 and TRBJ1-5; D uncertain. This CDR3 is 15 amino acids long. The ends were cut back, 6 bases at V and 3 bases at J, with 15 bases in the middle. The germline gives CDR1 MNHEY, CDR2 SVGAGI. CDR3 region: CASREREGTNQPQHF. The CDR3 DNA sequence: TGTGCCAGCAGGGAGAGGGAGGGTACCAATCAGCCCCAGCATTTT.

This chain links TRBV18 with TRBJ1-5, with D perhaps matching TRBD1 (6 bases). This CDR3 region has 15 residues. Deletions cut 6 bases from V and 2 bases from J, with 14 bases between. CDR1 is KGHSH, CDR2 LQKENI, per germline. The CDR3 DNA reads TGTGCCAGCTCCGCAACAGGGCAGGGCAATCAGCCCCAGCATTTT. As protein: CASSATGQGNQPQHF.

This chain joins TRBV5-1 and TRBJ2-3; 14 bases match TRBD2. J was trimmed by 3 bases and V by 4 bases; bases with no gene match: 4. The CDR3 contains 16 residues. The germline CDR1 and CDR2 sequences are SGHRS and YFSETQ. DNA for the CDR3: TGCGCCAGCAGCCGGGGACTAGCGGGAGTGACAGATACGCAGTATTTT. This gives the protein CASSRGLAGVTDTQYF. Complete variable domain (other parts from reference TRBV5-1 and TRBJ2-3): KAGVTQTPRYLIKTRGQQVTLSCSPISGHRSVSWYQQTPGQGLQFLFEYFSETQRNKGNFPGRFSGRQFSNSRSEMNVSTLELGDSALYLCASSRGLAGVTDTQYFGPGTRLTVL.

The chain links TRBV3-1 (or the pseudogene TRBV3-2) to TRBJ2-1; 8 nucleotides agree with TRBD1. J lost 7 bases, V lost 1 base, and 3 bases had no gene match. There are 14 residues in the CDR3. In germline, CDR1 is LGHDT, CDR2 YNNKEL (reference sequence). CDR3 region: CASSQGTGFNEQFF. CDR3 bases: TGTGCCAGCAGCCAAGGGACAGGGTTTAATGAGCAGTTCTTC.

The chain has TRBV11-3 and TRBJ1-5; 8 nucleotides align to TRBD1. Germline CDR1 SGHNT, CDR2 YENEEA. V shed 6 bases and J 2 bases; nucleotides not matched to a gene: 9. The CDR3 has 16 residues. CDR3 loop: CASSITQGAGNQPQHF. CDR3 DNA: TGTGCCAGCAGTATAACCCAGGGGGCTGGCAATCAGCCCCAGCATTTT.

The chain combines TRBV6-1 with TRBJ2-1; D is ambiguous. V was pared by 0 bases and J by 7 bases, with 10 bases between. The germline gives CDR1 MNHNS, CDR2 SASEGT. The length of the CDR3 is 14 residues. CDR3 nucleotides: TGTGCCAGCAGTGAAGCGGAATGGGCGAATGAGCAGTTCTTC. Translating gives CASSEAEWANEQFF.

J is TRBJ1-2 and V is TRBV30, with TRBD1 matching 7 bases. J was trimmed by 4 bases and V by 4 bases; bases with no gene match: 6. The CDR3 has 13 residues. CDR1 GTSNPN and CDR2 SVGIG come from the germline V gene (reference sequence). The DNA for the CDR3 is TGTGCCTGGACAGGGGGATTTGGCTATGGCTACACCTTC. Translated, it gives CAWTGGFGYGYTF. Drawing the rest from reference TRBV30 and TRBJ1-2, the complete variable domain is SQTIHQWPATLVQPVGSPLSLECTVEGTSNPNLYWYRQAAGRGLQLLFYSVGIGQISSEVPQNLSASRPQDRQFILSSKKLLLSDSGFYLCAWTGGFGYGYTFGSGTRLTVV.

The rearrangement joins TRBV5-1 to TRBJ2-1; 11 bases align to TRBD1. Germline assignment: CDR1 SGHRS and CDR2 YFSETQ. Germline trimming cut 3 bases from V and 3 bases from J; bases unmatched to any gene: 2. CDR3 length: 15 residues. The CDR3 DNA reads as TGCGCCAGCAGCTCGGGACAGGGGGGCTACAATGAGCAGTTCTTC. It yields the protein CASSSGQGGYNEQFF. The entire variable domain, with the rest obtained from reference TRBV5-1 and TRBJ2-1, is as follows: KAGVTQTPRYLIKTRGQQVTLSCSPISGHRSVSWYQQTPGQGLQFLFEYFSETQRNKGNFPGRFSGRQFSNSRSEMNVSTLELGDSALYLCASSSGQGGYNEQFFGPGTRLTVL.

This chain links TRBV3-1 (or the pseudogene TRBV3-2) with TRBJ2-7; 11 nucleotides match TRBD2. V was clipped by 6 bases and J by 2 bases; unmatched bases: 3. The CDR3 has 14 amino acids. Germline values: CDR1 LGHDT, CDR2 YNNKEL (reference sequence). The CDR3 is CASSRLAGTYEQYF. The CDR3 DNA sequence: TGTGCCAGCAGTCGACTAGCGGGGACCTACGAGCAGTACTTC.

The J gene is TRBJ2-7, the V gene TRBV5-1; no clear D gene. Trimming pared 0 bases from V and 1 base from J, leaving 8 bases between. This CDR3 has 14 amino acids. Germline V gives CDR1 SGHRS, CDR2 YFSETQ. CDR3 region: CASSLGAGSYEQYF. DNA of the CDR3: TGCGCCAGCAGCTTGGGGGCAGGATCCTACGAGCAGTACTTC.

The rearrangement joins TRBV7-9 to TRBJ2-1, with 12 bases that match TRBD2. CDR1 SEHNR and CDR2 FQNEAQ come from the germline V gene (reference sequence). Germline trimming cut 5 bases from V and 9 bases from J; bases unmatched to any gene: 5. The CDR3 is 14 residues long. CDR3 loop: CASSPWTSGAEQFF. Here the CDR3 DNA reads TGTGCCAGCAGCCCATGGACTAGCGGGGCTGAGCAGTTCTTC.